The 24 T cell receptor beta chains presented below share a single source sample, sequenced in a study of blood T cell repertoires in COVID-19. The table came from immunoSEQ multiplex PCR; TCRdb's copy has only in-frame clones and leaves some out. Of a few hundred thousand clones listed, roughly 84% are singletons. The material sequenced was peripheral blood. The receptor source for this set is a middle-aged woman who had recovered from COVID-19.

The chain recombines TRBV7-6 with TRBJ2-6, with 7 bases matching TRBD1. CDR1 and CDR2 from the germline V gene are SGHVS and FNYEAQ. The V and J ends lost 4 bases and 0 bases, in that order; junction bases with no gene match: 6. The CDR3 loop spans 17 amino acids. CDR3 in amino acids: CASSSLGGASGANVLTF. For the CDR3, the DNA is TGTGCCAGCAGCTCTCTAGGGGGCGCCTCTGGGGCCAACGTCCTGACTTTC.

This clone came up a few times. This chain connects TRBV6-5 to TRBJ1-3; D remains ambiguous. V lost 3 bases and J 1 base, leaving 10 bases between the germline ends. Germline V gives CDR1 MNHEY, CDR2 SVGAGI. The length of the CDR3 is 15 residues. The CDR3 region is CASSYNGLSGNTIYF. CDR3 in DNA: TGTGCCAGCAGTTATAACGGGTTGTCTGGAAACACCATATATTTT.

As for this clone: Other DNA variants within this sample encode the same CDR3. This chain links TRBV29-1 with TRBJ2-7, with 8 bases fitting TRBD1. The CDR3 is 14 amino acids. Trimming at V came to 4 bases and at J to 4 bases, leaving 9 bases not matched to a gene. Germline values: CDR1 SQVTM, CDR2 ANQGSEA. CDR3 region: CSVVTGTGGYEQYF. The CDR3 DNA reads TGCAGCGTTGTGACTGGGACAGGAGGATACGAGCAGTACTTC.

This chain joins TRBV2 and TRBJ2-1, with a tentative D call TRBD2 (7 bases). The CDR3 totals 16 residues. CDR1 is SNHLY, CDR2 FYNNEI, per germline. The V gene lost 1 base and the J gene lost 9 bases, with 19 bases spanning the gap. The CDR3 is CASSEDAGAGVIEQFF. In DNA, the CDR3 is TGTGCCAGCAGTGAAGATGCGGGGGCTGGGGTTATTGAGCAGTTCTTC.

V usage is TRBV13 and J usage is TRBJ2-7; the D gene is possibly TRBD2 (5 bases). The CDR3 length is 16 residues. Trimming shortened V by 0 bases and J by 6 bases, and 18 bases separated the two germline ends. Germline CDR1 is PRHDT and CDR2 is FYEKMQ (reference sequence). CDR3 DNA sequence: TGTGCCAGCAGCTTAGGTTATATCGCGGGTCGCGGCGAGCAGTACTTC. It codes for CASSLGYIAGRGEQYF.

The chain couples TRBV12-3 or TRBV12-4 to TRBJ2-7; D might be TRBD2 (7 bases). The CDR3 loop spans 13 amino acids. V was shortened by 3 bases and J by 5 bases, with 11 bases between the two germline ends. CDR3 bases: TGTGCCAGCAGTTTCGGGGGGCAGAACGAGCAGTACTTC. Translation gives CASSFGGQNEQYF.

This clone appeared a single time. CDR3 coding DNA: TGTGCCAGCAGCTACAACTACGAGCAGTACTTC. Encoded protein: CASSYNYEQYF. V usage is TRBV5-6 and J usage is TRBJ2-7; D gene uncertain. Germline lookup yields CDR1 SGHDT and CDR2 YYEEEE. The CDR3 length is 11 residues. V shed 3 bases and J shed 3 bases, with 4 bases lying between them.

V and J are TRBV2 and TRBJ1-4, with D possibly being TRBD1 (6 bases). This CDR3 has 14 amino acids. CDR1 is SNHLY, CDR2 FYNNEI, per germline. V was trimmed by 5 bases and J by 5 bases, leaving 12 bases between them. CDR3 loop: CASSLGQLNEKLFF. CDR3 in DNA: TGTGCCAGCAGTTTAGGACAGTTAAATGAAAAACTGTTTTTT.

The chain uses TRBV21-1 and TRBJ1-1; TRBD1, as called in the table, went unchecked against the DNA. TRBV21-1 is a pseudogene segment. The CDR3 has 12 amino acids. The CDR3: CASRSQGTEAFF. The CDR3 nucleotides read TGTGCCAGCAGATCGCAGGGGACTGAAGCTTTCTTT.

The V gene is TRBV4-3, the J gene TRBJ2-2; TRBD2 might be the D (6 bases). Germline V gene lookup returns CDR1 LGHNA and CDR2 YSLEER. V was cut by 1 base and J by 7 bases, with 10 bases left in between. CDR3 length equals 14 residues. CDR3 sequence reads: CASSQVGGIGELFF. The CDR3 DNA reads TGCGCCAGCAGCCAAGTTGGGGGGATCGGGGAGCTGTTTTTT.

This rearrangement joins TRBV18 to TRBJ1-5; unclear D gene. This CDR3 contains 13 residues. V dropped 2 bases and J dropped 5 bases, with 7 bases sitting between them. In germline, CDR1 is KGHSH, CDR2 LQKENI. CDR3 loop: CASSPLADQPQHF. The CDR3 DNA reads as TGTGCCAGCTCACCATTGGCGGATCAGCCCCAGCATTTT.

V and J are TRBV19 and TRBJ1-1, with D unclear. With 2 bases removed from V and 0 bases from J, the gap between germline ends came to 7 bases. The CDR3 extends over 14 amino acids. The V gene's germline CDR1 is LNHDA and CDR2 SQIVND (reference sequence). In DNA, the CDR3 is TGTGCCAGTAGTATACGGCGGATGAACACTGAAGCTTTCTTT. As protein: CASSIRRMNTEAFF.

The V and J genes are TRBV28 and TRBJ2-5; D gene uncertain. In germline, CDR1 is MDHEN, CDR2 SYDVKM. Between the trimmed V and J ends, which lost 2 bases and 2 bases, there was a span of 15 bases. The CDR3 has 16 amino acids. CDR3: CASSLGSAGIQETQYF. CDR3 sequence (DNA): TGTGCCAGCAGTTTAGGTTCTGCAGGTATACAAGAGACCCAGTACTTC.

The rearrangement joins TRBV27 to TRBJ2-7; 11 bases match TRBD1. J gave up 0 bases and V 4 bases, and 2 bases lay outside the gene matches. Germline-derived CDR1 and CDR2 are MNHEY and SMNVEV (reference sequence). The CDR3 runs to 15 residues. In DNA form, the CDR3 reads TGTGCCAGCAGTTGGGACAGGGGGGGCTCCTACGAGCAGTACTTC. Its protein is CASSWDRGGSYEQYF.

The V gene is TRBV10-3, the J gene TRBJ2-5, with D possibly being TRBD2 (6 bases). CDR1 is ENHRY and CDR2 is SYGVKD in the germline V gene. This CDR3 is 14 amino acids long. Trimming took 3 bases from V and 2 from J, leaving 10 bases between them. CDR3 region: CAISEGGVQETQYF. CDR3 DNA sequence: TGTGCCATCAGTGAAGGAGGGGTACAAGAGACCCAGTACTTC.

The gene calls are TRBV7-6 and TRBJ2-3; 8 bases align to TRBD1. V shed 4 bases, J shed 4 bases, and the junction held 7 bases outside the gene matches. The CDR3 loop spans 15 amino acids. Germline CDR1 and CDR2: SGHVS and FNYEAQ. In DNA form, the CDR3 reads TGTGCCAGCAGCTCATGGACAGGGATAGCAGATACGCAGTATTTT. Translated: CASSSWTGIADTQYF.

The chain links TRBV3-1 (or the pseudogene TRBV3-2) to TRBJ1-1; D gene uncertain. The CDR3 is made up of 13 amino acids. With 2 bases removed from V and 1 base from J, the gap between germline ends came to 5 bases. Germline loops: CDR1 LGHDT, CDR2 YNNKEL (reference sequence). CDR3 sequence: CASSQTRNTEAFF. DNA for the CDR3: TGTGCCAGCAGCCAAACACGGAACACTGAAGCTTTCTTT.

This chain connects TRBV9 to TRBJ2-1; D is perhaps TRBD2 (5 bases). Trimming removed 0 bases at V and 7 bases at J, with 8 bases between. Germline values: CDR1 SGDLS, CDR2 YYNGEE. The CDR3 has 13 residues. Here the CDR3 DNA reads TGTGCCAGCAGCGTAGCCGGAGGAAATGAGCAGTTCTTC. Its protein is CASSVAGGNEQFF.

A note on this clone: The sample contains more than one DNA sequence encoding this CDR3. The genes are TRBV5-1 and TRBJ1-1; 7 positions agree with TRBD1. Germline assignment: CDR1 SGHRS and CDR2 YFSETQ. V shed 4 bases, J shed 3 bases, and the junction held 3 bases outside the gene matches. The CDR3 length is 13 residues. CDR3: CASSRQGDTEAFF. DNA for the CDR3: TGCGCCAGCAGCCGACAGGGAGACACTGAAGCTTTCTTT. Drawing the rest from reference TRBV5-1 and TRBJ1-1, the complete variable domain is KAGVTQTPRYLIKTRGQQVTLSCSPISGHRSVSWYQQTPGQGLQFLFEYFSETQRNKGNFPGRFSGRQFSNSRSEMNVSTLELGDSALYLCASSRQGDTEAFFGQGTRLTVV.

This chain connects TRBV21-1 to TRBJ1-2. TRBV21-1 is termed a pseudogene. The length of the CDR3 is 14 residues. CDR3 protein: CASSKVGTIYGYTF. The CDR3 DNA follows: TGTGCCAGCAGCAAAGTAGGTACTATCTATGGCTACACCTTC.

The CDR3 nucleotides are TGTGCCAGCAGCCAAGAAGGTTGGCTAGCGGGGACCTCGGGTACGCAGTATTTT. Amino acid sequence: CASSQEGWLAGTSGTQYF. The chain employs TRBV3-1 (or the pseudogene TRBV3-2) and TRBJ2-3, with TRBD2 matching over 9 bases. The CDR3 length is 18 residues. V lost 0 bases and J lost 8; bases outside the gene matches: 15. Per the germline V gene, CDR1 is LGHDT and CDR2 is YNNKEL (reference sequence).

V is TRBV10-3 and J is TRBJ2-7, with 8 nucleotides matching TRBD2. J gave up 4 bases and V 3 bases, and 8 bases lay outside the gene matches. The CDR3 contains 15 residues. The V gene's germline CDR1 is ENHRY and CDR2 SYGVKD. CDR3 loop: CAISDPGGTAYEQYF. CDR3 coding DNA: TGTGCCATCAGTGACCCGGGAGGGACCGCATACGAGCAGTACTTC.

A few counts support this clone. This chain connects TRBV5-1 to TRBJ1-3, with TRBD1 as a possible D gene (6 bases). Germline V gene lookup returns CDR1 SGHRS and CDR2 YFSETQ. The V and J ends lost 1 base and 7 bases respectively, with 12 bases between them. This CDR3 has 14 amino acids. The CDR3 DNA is TGCGCCAGCAGCTTGTTAGGGGGATTCAACACCATATATTTT. Translation gives CASSLLGGFNTIYF. Drawing the rest from reference TRBV5-1 and TRBJ1-3, the complete variable domain is KAGVTQTPRYLIKTRGQQVTLSCSPISGHRSVSWYQQTPGQGLQFLFEYFSETQRNKGNFPGRFSGRQFSNSRSEMNVSTLELGDSALYLCASSLLGGFNTIYFGEGSWLTVV.

In its sample, this clone was seen once. The chain is built from TRBV10-2 and TRBJ2-2; D call uncertain. CDR3 length equals 18 residues. Germline CDR1 is WSHSY and CDR2 is SAAADI. V lost 2 bases and J 2 bases, leaving 18 bases between the germline ends. The CDR3 is CASSEAVRLNSNTGELFF. CDR3 DNA sequence: TGCGCCAGCAGTGAGGCGGTTCGACTCAATTCAAACACCGGGGAGCTGTTTTTT.